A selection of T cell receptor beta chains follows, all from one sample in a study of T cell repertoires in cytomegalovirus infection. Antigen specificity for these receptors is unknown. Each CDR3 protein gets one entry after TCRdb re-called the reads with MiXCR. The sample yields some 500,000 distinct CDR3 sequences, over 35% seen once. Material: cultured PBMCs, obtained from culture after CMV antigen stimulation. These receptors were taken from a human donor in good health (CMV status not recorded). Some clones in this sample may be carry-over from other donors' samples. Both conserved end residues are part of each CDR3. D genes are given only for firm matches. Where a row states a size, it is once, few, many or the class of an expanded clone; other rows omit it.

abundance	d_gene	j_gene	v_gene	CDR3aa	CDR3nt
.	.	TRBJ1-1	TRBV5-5	CASSLHVWVINTEAFF	TGTGCCAGCAGCTTGCACGTTTGGGTTATCAACACTGAAGCTTTCTTT
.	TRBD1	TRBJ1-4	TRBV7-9	CASSLRGTGKNEKLFF	TGTGCCAGCAGCCTGCGAGGGACAGGGAAAAATGAAAAACTGTTTTTT
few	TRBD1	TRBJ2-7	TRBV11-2	CASSLGQGEFEQYF	TGTGCCAGCAGCTTGGGACAGGGGGAGTTCGAGCAGTACTTC
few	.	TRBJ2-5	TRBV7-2	CASGGLPQGRQETQYF	TGTGCCAGCGGAGGCCTCCCTCAGGGGCGCCAAGAGACCCAGTACTTC
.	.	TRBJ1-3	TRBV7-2	CASSSATDGNTIYF	TGTGCCAGCAGCTCGGCAACGGACGGAAACACCATATATTTT
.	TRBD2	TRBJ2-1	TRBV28	CASSFPRTSGGQALFNEQFF	TGTGCCAGCAGTTTCCCTCGGACTAGCGGGGGACAGGCTTTGTTCAATGAGCAGTTCTTC
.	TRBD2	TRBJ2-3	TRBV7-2	CASSSLFSGGSPDTQYF	TGTGCCAGCAGCTCCCTTTTCAGCGGGGGGAGCCCAGATACGCAGTATTTT
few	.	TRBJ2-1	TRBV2	CASSIDGPSYNEQFF	TGTGCCAGCAGTATAGACGGACCCTCCTACAATGAGCAGTTCTTC
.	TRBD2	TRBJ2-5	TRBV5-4	CASSLDAGVGETQYF	TGTGCCAGCAGCTTGGATGCGGGGGTCGGGGAGACCCAGTACTTC
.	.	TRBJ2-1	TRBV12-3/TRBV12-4	CASTLGPNNNEQFF	TGTGCCAGCACCCTGGGACCAAATAACAATGAGCAGTTCTTC
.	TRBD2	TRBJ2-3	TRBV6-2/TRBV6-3	CASSRTSGVDTQYF	TGTGCCAGCAGCCGGACTAGCGGGGTGGATACGCAGTATTTT
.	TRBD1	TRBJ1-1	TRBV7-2	CASSLVFRGTEAFF	TGTGCCAGCAGCTTAGTATTCAGGGGGACTGAAGCTTTCTTT
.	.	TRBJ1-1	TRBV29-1	CSVEWIMNTEAFF	TGCAGCGTTGAATGGATTATGAACACTGAAGCTTTCTTT
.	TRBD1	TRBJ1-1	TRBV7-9	CASIGQERPFEAFF	TGTGCCAGCATAGGACAGGAACGCCCCTTTGAAGCTTTCTTT
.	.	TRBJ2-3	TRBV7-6	CASSLRGQGTDTQYF	TGTGCCAGCAGCTTAAGAGGACAAGGCACAGATACGCAGTATTTT
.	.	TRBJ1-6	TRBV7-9	CASSPPRINSPLHF	TGTGCCAGCAGCCCTCCAAGGATTAATTCACCCCTCCACTTT
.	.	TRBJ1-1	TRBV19	CASTPTGWTEAFF	TGTGCCAGTACCCCGACAGGTTGGACTGAAGCTTTCTTT
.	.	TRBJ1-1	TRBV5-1	CASSLTTDLNTEAFF	TGCGCCAGCAGCTTGACGACAGATCTGAACACTGAAGCTTTCTTT